This T cell receptor beta chain came from a study of T cells after yellow fever vaccination. Whole-study context: The SMART-Seq v4 Ultra Low Input method served to prepare the low-cell-number fractions. Study-level points and caveats: Booster samples showed a return of most primary-vaccination clones (roughly 96% CD4, about 88% CD8). There was a possibility that FACS-sorted repertoires contained abundant clonotypes contaminating from the bulk population. Some clonotypes, a small share, were shared between CD4 and CD8 compartments.

Germline V CDR1 and CDR2: LGHNA, YSLEER. Trimming left V 0 bases short and J 0 bases short, with 14 bases between. This CDR3 contains 18 residues. A word on this clonotype: What it recognizes is unknown.

TCRdb ran MiXCR on the 5' RACE reads and lists one entry per CDR3 protein. This sample has 250,000 to 350,000 distinct CDR3 sequences, with 6.8% found just once. The material was PBMCs, obtained roughly seven weeks after the first yellow fever vaccination. The sequence came from a man between 18 and 35 years old who received the YFV17D yellow fever vaccine. The gene calls are TRBV4-3 and TRBJ1-4; D may be TRBD1 (6 bases). DNA for the CDR3: TGCGCCAGCAGCCAAGATCCCGCAGGGGCCCCAACTAATGAAAAACTGTTTTTT. Translating gives CASSQDPAGAPTNEKLFF.